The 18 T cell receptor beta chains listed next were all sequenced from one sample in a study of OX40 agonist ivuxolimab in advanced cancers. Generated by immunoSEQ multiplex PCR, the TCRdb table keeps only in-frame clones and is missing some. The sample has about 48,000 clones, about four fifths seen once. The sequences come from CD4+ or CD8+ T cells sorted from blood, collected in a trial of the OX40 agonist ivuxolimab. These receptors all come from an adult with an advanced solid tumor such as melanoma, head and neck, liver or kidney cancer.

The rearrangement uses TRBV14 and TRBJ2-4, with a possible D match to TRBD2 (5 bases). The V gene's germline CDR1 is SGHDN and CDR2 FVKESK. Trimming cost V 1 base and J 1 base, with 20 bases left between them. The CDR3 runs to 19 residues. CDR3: CASSQVRSAERAAKNIQYF. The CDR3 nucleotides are TGTGCCAGCAGCCAAGTACGGAGCGCAGAGAGGGCCGCCAAAAACATTCAGTACTTC.

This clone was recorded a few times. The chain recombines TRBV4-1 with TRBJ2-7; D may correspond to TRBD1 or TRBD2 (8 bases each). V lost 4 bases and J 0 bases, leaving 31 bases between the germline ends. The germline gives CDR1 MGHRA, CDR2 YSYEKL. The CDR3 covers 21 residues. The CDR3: CASSRELRGGQGAAHSYEQYF. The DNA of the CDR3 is TGCGCCAGCAGCCGTGAACTTCGGGGGGGGCAGGGGGCGGCCCACTCCTACGAGCAGTACTTC.

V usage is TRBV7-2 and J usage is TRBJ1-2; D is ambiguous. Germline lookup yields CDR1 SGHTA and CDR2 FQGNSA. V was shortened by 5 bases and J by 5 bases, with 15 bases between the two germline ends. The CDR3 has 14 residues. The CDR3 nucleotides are TGTGCCAGCAGCCAGCATGAGTTCTTGTATGGCTACACCTTC. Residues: CASSQHEFLYGYTF.

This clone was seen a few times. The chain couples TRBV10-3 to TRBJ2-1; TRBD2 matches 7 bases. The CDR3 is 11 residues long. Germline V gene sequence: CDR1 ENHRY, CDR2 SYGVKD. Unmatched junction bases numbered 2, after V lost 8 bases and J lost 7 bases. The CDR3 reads CAIGLVNEQFF. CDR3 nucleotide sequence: TGTGCCATCGGACTAGTAAATGAGCAGTTCTTC.

The CDR3 DNA sequence: TGTGCCAGCAGCTTAGAAGCGGATACGCAGTATTTT. Translated, it gives CASSLEADTQYF. The chain joins TRBV7-8 to TRBJ2-3; D ambiguous. Germline assignment: CDR1 SGHVS and CDR2 FQNEAQ. The CDR3 extends over 12 amino acids. V was trimmed by 1 base and J by 6 bases, leaving 5 bases between them.

The CDR3 DNA is TGTGCCAGCAGCCAAGGTGGGACTCAGAAGGAAGAGACCCAGTACTTC. Its protein product is CASSQGGTQKEETQYF. V usage is TRBV4-2 and J usage is TRBJ2-5; maybe TRBD2 (6 bases). Trimming took off 1 base at V and 3 bases at J, with 15 bases between the two ends. In germline, CDR1 is LGHNA, CDR2 YNFKEQ. The CDR3 is 16 residues long.

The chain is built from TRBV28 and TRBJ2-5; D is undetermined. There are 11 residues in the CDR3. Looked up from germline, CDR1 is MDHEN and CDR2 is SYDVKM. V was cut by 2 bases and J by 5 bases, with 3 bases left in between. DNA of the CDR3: TGTGCCAGCAGTTTAAGGGAGACCCAGTACTTC. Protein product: CASSLRETQYF.

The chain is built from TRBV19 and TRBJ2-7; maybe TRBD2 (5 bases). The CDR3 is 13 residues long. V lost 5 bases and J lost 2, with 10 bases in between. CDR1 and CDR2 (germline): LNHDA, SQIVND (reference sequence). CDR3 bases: TGTGCCAGTAGTCCGAGCGGTCCCTACGAGCAGTACTTC. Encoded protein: CASSPSGPYEQYF.

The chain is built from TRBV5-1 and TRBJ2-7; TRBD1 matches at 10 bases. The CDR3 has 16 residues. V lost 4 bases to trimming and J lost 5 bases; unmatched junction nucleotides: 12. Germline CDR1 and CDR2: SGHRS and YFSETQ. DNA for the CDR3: TGCGCCAGCAGCCTAGGGTGGGGACAGGGGCCCCACGAGCAGTACTTC. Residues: CASSLGWGQGPHEQYF.

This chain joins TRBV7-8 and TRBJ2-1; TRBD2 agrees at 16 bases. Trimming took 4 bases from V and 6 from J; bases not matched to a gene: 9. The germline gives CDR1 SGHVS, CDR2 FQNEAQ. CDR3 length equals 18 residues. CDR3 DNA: TGTGCCAGCAGCTACGGGACTAGCGGGAGGGCCCTGGTCAATGAGCAGTTCTTC. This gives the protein CASSYGTSGRALVNEQFF.

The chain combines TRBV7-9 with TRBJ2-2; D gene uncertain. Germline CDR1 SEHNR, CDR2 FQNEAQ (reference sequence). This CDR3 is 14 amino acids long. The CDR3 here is CALQVQANTGELFF. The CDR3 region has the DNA TGTGCTCTACAAGTGCAGGCGAACACCGGGGAGCTGTTTTTT.

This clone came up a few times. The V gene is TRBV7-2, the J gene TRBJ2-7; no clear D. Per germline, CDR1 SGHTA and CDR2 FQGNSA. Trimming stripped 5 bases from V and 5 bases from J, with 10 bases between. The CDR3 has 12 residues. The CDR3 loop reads CASSLPTNEQYF. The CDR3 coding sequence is TGTGCCAGCAGCCTACCTACGAACGAGCAGTACTTC.

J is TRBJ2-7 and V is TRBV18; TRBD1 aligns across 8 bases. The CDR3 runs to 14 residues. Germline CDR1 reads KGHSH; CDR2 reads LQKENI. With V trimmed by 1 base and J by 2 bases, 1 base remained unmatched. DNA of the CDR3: TGTGCCAGCTCACCACTGGGACAGGCCTACGAGCAGTACTTC. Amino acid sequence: CASSPLGQAYEQYF.

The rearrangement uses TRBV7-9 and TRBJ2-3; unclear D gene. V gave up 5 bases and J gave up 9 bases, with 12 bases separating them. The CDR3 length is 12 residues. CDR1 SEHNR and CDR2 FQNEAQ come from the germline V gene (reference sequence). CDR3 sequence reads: CASSPPGPTQYF. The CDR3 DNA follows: TGTGCCAGCAGCCCCCCGGGTCCAACGCAGTATTTT.

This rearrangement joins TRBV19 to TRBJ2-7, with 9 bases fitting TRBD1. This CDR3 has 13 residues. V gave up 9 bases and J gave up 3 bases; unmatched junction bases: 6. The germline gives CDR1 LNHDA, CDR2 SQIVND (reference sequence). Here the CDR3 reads CASARGQGYEQYF. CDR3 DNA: TGTGCCAGCGCGAGGGGACAGGGCTACGAGCAGTACTTC. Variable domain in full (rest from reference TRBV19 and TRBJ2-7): DGGITQSPKYLFRKEGQNVTLSCEQNLNHDAMYWYRQDPGQGLRLIYYSQIVNDFQKGDIAEGYSVSREKKESFPLTVTSAQKNPTAFYLCASARGQGYEQYFGPGTRLTVT.

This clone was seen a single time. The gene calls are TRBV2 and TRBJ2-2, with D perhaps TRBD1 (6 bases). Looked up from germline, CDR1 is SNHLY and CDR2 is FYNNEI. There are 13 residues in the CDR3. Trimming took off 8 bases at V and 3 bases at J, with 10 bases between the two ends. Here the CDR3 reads CASGNRDTGELFF. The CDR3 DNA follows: TGTGCCAGCGGGAACAGGGACACCGGGGAGCTGTTTTTT.

The CDR3 region has the DNA TGTGCCAGCAGCTTAGCGGATACAGGTCGTAATGGCTACACCTTC. Translation: CASSLADTGRNGYTF. The rearrangement links TRBV7-9 to TRBJ1-2, with a possible D match to TRBD1 (5 bases). The CDR3 consists of 15 residues. Germline V gene lookup returns CDR1 SEHNR and CDR2 FQNEAQ (reference sequence). The germline V and J ends were trimmed by 0 bases and 6 bases, with 14 bases remaining between them.

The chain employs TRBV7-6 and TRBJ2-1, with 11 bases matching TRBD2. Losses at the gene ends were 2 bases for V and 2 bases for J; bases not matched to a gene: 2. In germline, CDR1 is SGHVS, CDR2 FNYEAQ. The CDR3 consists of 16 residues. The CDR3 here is CASSLRLAGTYNEQFF. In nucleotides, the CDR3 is TGTGCCAGCAGCTTAAGACTAGCGGGGACCTACAATGAGCAGTTCTTC.